This T cell receptor (beta chain) stems from a study of T cell changes during pregnancy in multiple sclerosis. CDR1 SGHRS and CDR2 YFSETQ come from the germline V gene. This CDR3 comprises 14 residues. J was trimmed by 7 bases and V by 0 bases; bases with no gene match: 2. Clones were sequenced by immunoSEQ multiplex PCR, and TCRdb holds only the in-frame ones, with some missing. Here the sample spans roughly 62,000 clones, around 89% being singletons. A note on this clone: Other nucleotide sequences from this sample produce the same CDR3.

The starting material was peripheral blood, obtained in the first trimester of pregnancy. The chain uses TRBV5-1 and TRBJ1-4, with TRBD1 identical over 8 bases. The TCR was taken from a female donor with multiple sclerosis, enrolled in a pregnancy study. CDR3 nucleotides: TGCGCCAGCAGCTTGGGACAGGGGAGTGAAAAACTGTTTTTT. Its protein is CASSLGQGSEKLFF.